This T cell receptor (beta chain) is from a study of monozygotic twins with inflammatory bowel disease. Study results and limitations: Concordant and discordant twins showed no difference in repertoire similarity, possibly from limited power. A single strong clonotype or signal linked to IBD was not supported.

The quantity of total RNA per TCR library was around 3.5 ug. Investigators made cDNA in eight separate reactions per sample. TCRdb re-called the 5' RACE reads and shows each CDR3 protein once, DNA omitted. The sample totals approximately 330,000 distinct CDR3 sequences; its top ten clones hold roughly 2%. Worth noting for this clonotype: Its cognate antigen is unknown.

Germline V gene data show CDR1 as SGHAT and CDR2 as FQNNGV. CDR3 length: 19 amino acids. The chain employs TRBV11-2 and TRBJ1-4; lacking DNA, the TRBD1 call made by TCRdb goes unchecked. The sequence derives from a human donor with ulcerative colitis or Crohn's disease, or a healthy co-twin of an affected twin (not recorded which). Sequencing used blood. The CDR3: CASSLTFLSGTGLNEKLFF.